The 15 T cell receptor beta chains presented below share a single source sample, sequenced in a study of T cell clonality in common variable immunodeficiency. Study-wide results and limits: Common variable immunodeficiency TCR beta sequences reportedly had fewer deletions and N-nucleotide insertions.

These receptors have no identified antigens. The data were produced by immunoSEQ multiplex PCR, yet TCRdb's version contains in-frame clones alone and is incomplete. The sample shows about 26,000 clones, none of them appearing just once. The sequenced material came from peripheral blood mononuclear cells. These receptors were taken from a human donor with common variable immunodeficiency.

This clone was picked up a small number of times. Read coverage stops 3 residues before the CDR3 terminus; the germline J gene supplies the remainder. This rearrangement joins TRBV19 to TRBJ2-5; D is perhaps TRBD1 (5 bases). The V gene lost 1 base and the J gene lost 4 bases, with 16 bases spanning the gap. This CDR3 has 16 residues. Germline assignment: CDR1 LNHDA and CDR2 SQIVND (reference sequence). CDR3 amino acids: CASSIGAARDRETQYF. The CDR3 DNA, read in part, is TGTGCCAGTAGTATAGGGGCCGCCAGGGATCGAGAGACC.

At least ten counts were recorded for this clone. The CDR3 is cut off 3 residues early in the read; its end comes from the germline J gene. The V call is TRBV5-1, the J call TRBJ1-2; 7 nucleotides match TRBD1. The CDR3 covers 15 residues. V gave up 5 bases and J gave up 0 bases; unmatched junction bases: 7. In germline, CDR1 is SGHRS, CDR2 YFSETQ. CDR3 DNA (partial): TGCGCCAGCAGGAGGGTAGGGGGCCCTAACTATGGC. This encodes CASRRVGGPNYG. The whole CDR3 protein reads CASRRVGGPNYGYTF.

With regard to this clone: With the read ending 3 residues before the CDR3 end, the germline J gene is used to fill in that end. This rearrangement joins TRBV18 to TRBJ1-4; a possible D gene is TRBD1 (6 bases). Germline assignment: CDR1 KGHSH and CDR2 LQKENI. The CDR3 spans 13 residues. With 4 bases removed from V and 3 bases from J, the gap between germline ends came to 6 bases. CDR3: CASSRGPNEKLFF. The CDR3 DNA, read in part, is TGTGCCAGCTCACGGGGGCCTAATGAAAAA. The whole variable domain, remainder taken from reference TRBV18 and TRBJ1-4, is NAGVMQNPRHLVRRRGQEARLRCSPMKGHSHVYWYRQLPEEGLKFMVYLQKENIIDESGMPKERFSAEFPKEGPSILRIQQVVRGDSAAYFCASSRGPNEKLFFGSGTQLSVL.

This clone has ten or more counts. Other DNA sequences within the sample encode an identical CDR3. This chain's CDR3 is CASSSGFGYTF. The CDR3 bases that were read are TGTGCCAGCAGCTCAGGTTTTGGC. The chain is built from TRBV14 and TRBJ1-2; D call uncertain. The read is 3 residues too short to cover the CDR3 end, so that end is filled in from the germline J gene. The CDR3 contains 11 residues. V was trimmed by 5 bases and J by 7 bases, leaving 8 bases between them. Germline-derived CDR1 and CDR2 are SGHDN and FVKESK. The whole variable domain, remainder taken from reference TRBV14 and TRBJ1-2, is EAGVTQFPSHSVIEKGQTVTLRCDPISGHDNLYWYRRVMGKEIKFLLHFVKESKQDESGMPNNRFLAERTGGTYSTLKVQPAELEDSGVYFCASSSGFGYTFGSGTRLTVV.

This clone has ten or more counts. The CDR3 goes on 3 residues after the read ends, and that part is filled in from the germline J gene. This chain uses TRBV28 with TRBJ1-5; TRBD1 might be the D (5 bases). Germline V gene data show CDR1 as MDHEN and CDR2 as SYDVKM. Trimming removed 6 bases from V and 9 bases from J, with 15 bases in between. The CDR3 consists of 13 residues. The sequenced part of the CDR3 DNA is TGTGCCAGCAGACCAACGGGACTTTCGCCC. It encodes CASRPTGLSP. The full CDR3 protein is CASRPTGLSPQHF.

This clone was seen more than once but under ten times. The read comes to an end 3 residues before the CDR3 does, leaving the germline J gene to fill in the end. This chain connects TRBV19 to TRBJ2-1; 9 nucleotides match TRBD2. J gave up 0 bases and V 9 bases, and 12 bases lay outside the gene matches. CDR1 and CDR2 from the germline V gene are LNHDA and SQIVND (reference sequence). The CDR3 loop spans 17 amino acids. The CDR3 here is CASPGLATWNSYNEQFF. The CDR3 DNA, read in part, is TGTGCCAGCCCGGGACTAGCTACTTGGAACTCCTACAATGAG.

This clone has just a few counts. The read comes to an end 3 residues before the CDR3 does, leaving the germline J gene to fill in the end. This sequence joins TRBV19 and TRBJ2-3; 7 bases are shared with TRBD2. CDR1 is LNHDA, CDR2 SQIVND, per germline (reference sequence). The CDR3 covers 14 residues. The J segment lost 2 bases and the V segment lost 3 bases, leaving 2 bases of the junction unmatched. The CDR3 reads CASSIAGDTDTQYF. The CDR3 bases that were read are TGTGCCAGTAGTATCGCGGGAGACACAGATACG. Combining the CDR3 with reference TRBV19 and TRBJ2-3 gives the whole variable domain DGGITQSPKYLFRKEGQNVTLSCEQNLNHDAMYWYRQDPGQGLRLIYYSQIVNDFQKGDIAEGYSVSREKKESFPLTVTSAQKNPTAFYLCASSIAGDTDTQYFGPGTRLTVL.

A remark on this clone: The sequence runs out 3 residues before the end of the CDR3; the remainder is reconstructed from the germline J gene. This chain uses TRBV19 with TRBJ1-2; D is unresolved. Trimming stripped 3 bases from V and 4 bases from J, with 18 bases between. The length of the CDR3 is 16 residues. From germline, CDR1 is LNHDA and CDR2 SQIVND (reference sequence). CDR3 amino acids: CASSMALEGPRYGYTF. Incomplete CDR3 DNA: TGTGCCAGTAGTATGGCATTGGAGGGCCCACGCTATGGC.

Incomplete CDR3 DNA: TGTGCCAGTAAGACGCGGAGGGGCGGATTCTATGGC. It codes for CASKTRRGGFYG. The full-length CDR3 reads as CASKTRRGGFYGYTF. V is TRBV19 and J is TRBJ1-2; TRBD1 might be the D (5 bases). The sequence runs out 3 residues before the end of the CDR3; the remainder is reconstructed from the germline J gene. The germline gives CDR1 LNHDA, CDR2 SQIVND (reference sequence). There are 15 residues in the CDR3. V dropped 7 bases and J dropped 4 bases, with 19 bases sitting between them.

In regard to this clone: The read ends 3 residues before the CDR3 terminus; that terminus is restored from the germline J gene. The chain has TRBV5-6 and TRBJ1-6; D is perhaps TRBD1 (5 bases). The CDR3 contains 14 residues. Germline CDR1 is SGHDT and CDR2 is YYEEEE. V was pared by 3 bases and J by 5 bases, with 9 bases between. The CDR3 DNA, read in part, is TGTGCCAGCAGCTGGGGGGTAGATAATTCACCC. Protein: CASSWGVDNSP. The full-length CDR3 reads as CASSWGVDNSPLHF.

The table lists this clone with many counts. The read is 3 residues too short to cover the CDR3 end, so that end is filled in from the germline J gene. J is TRBJ2-3 and V is TRBV7-3; no reliable D call. Germline V lookup: CDR1 SGHTA, CDR2 FQGTGA. CDR3 length equals 14 residues. The V end was cut by 1 base, the J end by 6 bases, with 11 bases between. The CDR3 protein is CASSLKGLSDTQYF. The sequenced part of the CDR3 DNA is TGTGCCAGCAGCTTAAAAGGCCTCTCGGATACG. Filled out from reference TRBV7-3 and TRBJ2-3, the complete variable domain reads GAGVSQTPSNKVTEKGKYVELRCDPISGHTALYWYRQSLGQGPEFLIYFQGTGAADDSGLPNDRFFAVRPEGSVSTLKIQRTERGDSAVYLCASSLKGLSDTQYFGPGTRLTVL.

This clone occurred many times. The CDR3 is cut off 3 residues early in the read; its end comes from the germline J gene. The chain recombines TRBV5-1 with TRBJ2-5; a weak D match, TRBD1 (6 bases). V lost 1 base, J lost 2 bases, and 12 bases lay in between. This CDR3 has 15 residues. Germline V gives CDR1 SGHRS, CDR2 YFSETQ. CDR3 region: CASSLRTGLQETQYF. The DNA read from the CDR3 is TGCGCCAGCAGCTTGCGAACAGGGCTGCAAGAGACC.

Turning to this clone: The read comes to an end 3 residues before the CDR3 does, leaving the germline J gene to fill in the end. The chain combines TRBV30 with TRBJ1-6; 7 bases are shared with TRBD1. The germline V gene has CDR1 GTSNPN and CDR2 SVGIG (reference sequence). With V trimmed by 1 base and J by 10 bases, 4 bases remained unmatched. CDR3 size: 13 residues. The sequenced CDR3 bases are TGTGCCTGGAGTGGACAGGGTGTGTCACCC. Translating it yields CAWSGQGVSP. The entire CDR3 sequence reads CAWSGQGVSPLHF.

By frequency in the sample, this clone is medium-sized. The CDR3 end is not reached by the read, which stops 3 residues before it; the germline J gene fills it in. V and J are TRBV20-1 and TRBJ2-1; no clear D. Per germline, CDR1 DFQATT and CDR2 SNEGSKA (reference sequence). Trimming took off 6 bases at V and 6 bases at J, with 9 bases between the two ends. This CDR3 has 11 residues. This CDR3 is CSAVSANEQFF. The CDR3 bases that were read are TGCAGTGCAGTTAGTGCCAATGAG.

Many counts were recorded for this clone. Read data end 3 residues before the CDR3 end; the end is taken from the germline J gene. The V and J genes are TRBV30 and TRBJ2-1; no firm D call. Between the trimmed V and J ends, which lost 0 bases and 4 bases, there was a span of 10 bases. The CDR3 spans 14 residues. Germline CDR1 and CDR2: GTSNPN and SVGIG (reference sequence). The sequenced part of the CDR3 DNA is TGTGCCTGGAGTGTCCTAGTCAGTTACAATGAG. Its protein product is CAWSVLVSYNE. The CDR3 in full is CAWSVLVSYNEQFF. The complete variable domain, with remaining parts taken from reference TRBV30 and TRBJ2-1, reads SQTIHQWPATLVQPVGSPLSLECTVEGTSNPNLYWYRQAAGRGLQLLFYSVGIGQISSEVPQNLSASRPQDRQFILSSKKLLLSDSGFYLCAWSVLVSYNEQFFGPGTRLTVL.